The rows below give T cell receptor beta chains drawn from one sample of a study of Graves' ophthalmopathy and Graves' hyperthyroidism. In TCRdb, the multiplex PCR reads were re-called with MiXCR into one record per CDR3 protein. The table lists roughly 700,000 distinct CDR3 sequences, 35% to 50% of them singletons, with 44% in the top ten. Sequenced sample: peripheral blood. The receptors were sampled from an adult man with Graves' ophthalmopathy. CDR3s include the opening cysteine and the closing phenylalanine or tryptophan. A D gene is named only where the DNA matches it firmly. For some rows the clone size is stated as once, few or many, or as a class when expanded; others skip it.

cdr3_aa,cdr3_nt,d_call,clone_size,j_call,v_call
CASSLDEGTEQYF,TGTGCCAGCAGCTTAGATGAGGGGACCGAGCAGTACTTC,NA,NA,TRBJ2-7,TRBV11-2
CASSDPGLAGGQETQYF,TGTGCCAGCAGTGATCCCGGACTAGCGGGAGGCCAAGAGACCCAGTACTTC,TRBD2,once,TRBJ2-5,TRBV2
CASSQAKTGDTYEQYF,TGTGCCAGCAGCCAGGCGAAGACAGGGGATACCTACGAGCAGTACTTC,TRBD1,NA,TRBJ2-7,TRBV7-6
CASSMQGGGYTF,TGTGCCAGTAGTATGCAGGGTGGAGGCTACACCTTC,NA,many,TRBJ1-2,TRBV19
CASSHRGFGQPQHF,TGTGCCAGCAGCCACAGGGGATTCGGTCAGCCCCAGCATTTT,TRBD1,NA,TRBJ1-5,TRBV7-2
CAGSASPGTRSTGELFF,TGTGCCGGCAGTGCTAGCCCCGGGACTAGAAGCACTGGGGAGCTGTTTTTT,TRBD2,NA,TRBJ2-2,TRBV25-1
CASSDLGGSRKYEQYF,TGTGCCAGCAGCGATTTAGGTGGCAGTCGTAAATACGAGCAGTACTTC,NA,many,TRBJ2-7,TRBV2
CSVATGELFF,TGCAGCGTTGCTACCGGGGAGCTGTTTTTT,NA,NA,TRBJ2-2,TRBV29-1
CASSAIPKWYGYTF,TGTGCCAGCAGTGCCATCCCGAAGTGGTATGGCTACACCTTC,NA,NA,TRBJ1-2,TRBV10-3
CASNRGTGDEQYF,TGCGCCAGCAACAGGGGGACAGGGGACGAGCAGTACTTC,TRBD1,many,TRBJ2-7,TRBV10-1
CASSQGPETQYF,TGTGCCAGCAGCCAAGGGCCCGAGACCCAGTACTTC,NA,many,TRBJ2-5,TRBV3-1
CASRRQGLGYTF,TGTGCCAGTAGAAGACAGGGGCTTGGCTACACCTTC,TRBD1,NA,TRBJ1-2,TRBV19
CASSLLLDYGYTF,TGTGCCAGCAGCCTCTTGTTGGACTATGGCTACACCTTC,NA,many,TRBJ1-2,TRBV12-3/TRBV12-4
CAISVGGATTEAFF,TGTGCCATCAGTGTTGGGGGGGCGACCACTGAAGCTTTCTTT,NA,many,TRBJ1-1,TRBV10-3
CASSLEAEAFF,TGTGCCAGCAGTTTAGAGGCAGAAGCTTTCTTT,NA,NA,TRBJ1-1,TRBV12-3/TRBV12-4
CSARAGRDYGYTF,TGCAGTGCTAGAGCAGGAAGGGACTATGGCTACACCTTC,NA,many,TRBJ1-2,TRBV20-1
CATSRDGPDVSPEAFF,TGTGCCACCAGCAGAGATGGGCCCGATGTGAGCCCTGAAGCTTTCTTT,NA,many,TRBJ1-1,TRBV15
CASSPRRGWGNEKLFF,TGTGCCAGCAGCCCGAGGAGGGGATGGGGTAATGAAAAACTGTTTTTT,NA,many,TRBJ1-4,TRBV7-8
CAGRGSGPRVGEQYF,TGTGCCGGCAGAGGAAGCGGCCCCCGGGTGGGCGAGCAGTACTTC,NA,NA,TRBJ2-7,TRBV2
CASSLPGMSNQPQHF,TGTGCCAGCAGTTTGCCCGGAATGAGCAATCAGCCCCAGCATTTT,NA,NA,TRBJ1-5,TRBV25-1
CASLGQNTEAFF,TGTGCCAGCTTGGGACAAAACACTGAAGCTTTCTTT,NA,NA,TRBJ1-1,TRBV2
CASSLMGLAKTQYF,TGTGCCAGCAGCTTAATGGGTCTAGCGAAGACCCAGTACTTC,NA,few,TRBJ2-5,TRBV7-3
CASSFTLILGNQPQHF,TGTGCCAGCAGTTTTACGCTCATATTGGGCAATCAGCCCCAGCATTTT,NA,NA,TRBJ1-5,TRBV16
CASSEAGGPDTEAFF,TGTGCCAGCAGTGAAGCGGGGGGGCCGGACACTGAAGCTTTCTTT,NA,NA,TRBJ1-1,TRBV7-9
CASSFGQEEKLFF,TGTGCCAGCAGTTTCGGACAGGAAGAAAAACTGTTTTTT,TRBD1,NA,TRBJ1-4,TRBV12-3/TRBV12-4
CASSLRVYTEAFF,TGTGCCAGCAGCCTACGGGTGTACACTGAAGCTTTCTTT,NA,many,TRBJ1-1,TRBV9
CASSLDSGGTRQPQHF,TGTGCCAGCAGCTTAGACTCAGGGGGGACCAGACAGCCCCAGCATTTT,TRBD1,NA,TRBJ1-5,TRBV7-9
CSSPGHSGANVLTF,TGCAGCAGCCCAGGACACTCTGGGGCCAACGTCCTGACTTTC,NA,NA,TRBJ2-6,TRBV29-1
CASSLPRYGYTF,TGTGCCAGCAGTTTGCCCAGATATGGCTACACCTTC,NA,few,TRBJ1-2,TRBV6-1
CASSFRTGSYTF,TGTGCCAGCAGCTTTCGGACTGGGAGCTACACCTTC,NA,NA,TRBJ1-2,TRBV7-2
CASSLLRRVSNQPQHF,TGTGCCAGCAGTTTATTGAGGAGGGTCAGCAATCAGCCCCAGCATTTT,NA,NA,TRBJ1-5,TRBV10-3
CASSIATGVGETQYF,TGTGCCAGTAGTATAGCCACAGGGGTAGGGGAGACCCAGTACTTC,TRBD1,NA,TRBJ2-5,TRBV19
CASSLVLAGGTTGTQYF,TGTGCCAGCAGCTTAGTACTAGCGGGAGGGACCACCGGGACCCAGTACTTC,TRBD2,NA,TRBJ2-5,TRBV11-2
CASSHWDRTYEQYF,TGTGCCAGCAGCCACTGGGACCGAACCTACGAGCAGTACTTC,NA,few,TRBJ2-7,TRBV14
CSASSAFQEQYF,TGCAGTGCTAGCTCCGCGTTCCAAGAGCAGTACTTC,NA,NA,TRBJ2-7,TRBV20-1
CSAPGRRQGAEQYF,TGCAGTGCTCCGGGGAGAAGACAGGGGGCCGAGCAGTACTTC,TRBD1,NA,TRBJ2-7,TRBV20-1
CASSPRTGTQYF,TGTGCCAGCAGCCCCAGGACGGGCACGCAGTATTTT,NA,few,TRBJ2-3,TRBV25-1
CASSLEGRGSGEQYF,TGCGCCAGCAGCTTGGAAGGGCGAGGATCTGGCGAGCAGTACTTC,NA,NA,TRBJ2-7,TRBV5-1